Following are 4 T cell receptor beta chains from one sample sequenced in a study of T-cell reconstitution after alpha-beta-depleted transplantation in children. During its preparation, the TCRbeta library received unique molecular identifiers. TCRdb reanalysed the PCR reads using MiXCR and keeps one entry per CDR3 protein. Seen here are 75,000 to 90,000 distinct CDR3 sequences, roughly 13% observed once, and the top ten hold less than 35%. The sample consisted of PBMCs, mostly from graft donor cells, taken 180 days after TCRalphabeta/CD19-depleted stem cell transplant. These receptors all come from a male patient aged 2 to 10 who had a stem cell transplant for acute lymphoblastic leukemia, so the T cells may come from the graft donor.

The chain employs TRBV20-1 and TRBJ2-3; possible D gene TRBD1, 6 bases. In germline, CDR1 is DFQATT, CDR2 SNEGSKA (reference sequence). Trimming left V 5 bases short and J 4 bases short, with 19 bases between. The CDR3 is made up of 15 amino acids. The CDR3 DNA is TGCAGTGCTCTTCCCACCCTATACAGGGCAGATACGCAGTATTTT. Translated: CSALPTLYRADTQYF.

This clonotype has ten or more counts. CDR3 loop: CASGRGTGELFF. CDR3 in DNA: TGTGCCAGCGGGAGAGGTACCGGGGAGCTGTTTTTT. The chain employs TRBV12-3 or TRBV12-4 and TRBJ2-2; perhaps TRBD2 as D (5 bases). Trimming removed 8 bases at V and 5 bases at J, with 9 bases between. The CDR3 extends over 12 amino acids.

V and J are TRBV5-6 and TRBJ2-7; the match to TRBD1 covers 7 bases. V was pared by 4 bases and J by 9 bases, with 13 bases of the junction left unmatched. The CDR3 sequence is 14 residues long. Germline V gene sequence: CDR1 SGHDT, CDR2 YYEEEE. CDR3 in DNA: TGTGCCAGCAGCCCTTACAGGGGCGAGAACGCGCAGTACTTC. As protein: CASSPYRGENAQYF. Full variable domain (remainder filled in from reference TRBV5-6 and TRBJ2-7): DAGVTQSPTHLIKTRGQQVTLRCSPKSGHDTVSWYQQALGQGPQFIFQYYEEEERQRGNFPDRFSGHQFPNYSSELNVNALLLGDSALYLCASSPYRGENAQYFGPGTRLTVT.

The chain recombines TRBV7-9 with TRBJ2-5; perhaps TRBD2 as D (6 bases). Per the germline V gene, CDR1 is SEHNR and CDR2 is FQNEAQ (reference sequence). V shed 5 bases and J shed 3 bases, with 10 bases lying between them. The length of the CDR3 is 13 residues. CDR3 sequence (DNA): TGTGCCAGCAGCCGGGACTCCGAAGAGACCCAGTACTTC. It is translated as CASSRDSEETQYF.